A selection of T cell receptor beta chains follows, all from one sample in a study of cytomegalovirus exposure and HLA in healthy donors. Some clones are missing from TCRdb's copy, which holds only in-frame ones; the method was immunoSEQ multiplex PCR. The profile shows roughly 150,000 clones, around 77% of them singletons. Sequenced sample: PBMCs. The receptors originated from a man aged 45-65 years in good health and CMV-seropositive. CDR3s include the opening cysteine and the closing phenylalanine or tryptophan. Each record gives: D gene, J gene, V gene, clone size, CDR3 protein, CDR3 DNA. D genes are given only for firm matches. A clone size is listed for some rows: how often the clone was seen (once, few, many), or a class if it is expanded.

.	TRBJ1-5	TRBV6-5	.	CASSYGAEYQPQHF	TGTGCCAGCAGTTACGGGGCAGAATATCAGCCCCAGCATTTT
.	TRBJ1-5	TRBV15	.	CATSRVEGEPQHF	TGTGCCACCAGCAGAGTTGAGGGGGAGCCCCAGCATTTT
.	TRBJ1-2	TRBV11-3	few	CASSDGSYGYTF	TGTGCCAGCAGCGACGGGAGCTATGGCTACACCTTC
.	TRBJ1-1	TRBV9	.	CASSVHMNTEAFF	TGTGCCAGCAGCGTCCACATGAACACTGAAGCTTTCTTT
TRBD1	TRBJ2-3	TRBV6-4	.	CASSDGDRGGDTQYF	TGTGCCAGCAGTGACGGGGACAGGGGGGGAGATACGCAGTATTTT
.	TRBJ2-6	TRBV15	few	CATSRQDKNVLTF	TGTGCCACCAGCAGACAGGACAAAAACGTCCTGACTTTC
.	TRBJ2-7	TRBV9	.	CASSVGEQATTYEQYF	TGTGCCAGCAGCGTAGGGGAACAGGCTACAACCTACGAGCAGTACTTC
TRBD1	TRBJ2-7	TRBV7-6	.	CASSLTLTGTYEQYF	TGTGCCAGCAGCTTGACCTTGACAGGGACCTACGAGCAGTACTTC
TRBD1	TRBJ2-7	TRBV10-2	.	CASTPVTGAGEQYF	TGCGCCAGCACCCCGGTGACAGGGGCAGGGGAGCAGTACTTC
.	TRBJ2-6	TRBV15	.	CATSVGHSSGANVLTF	TGTGCCACCAGCGTAGGTCACAGCTCTGGGGCCAACGTCCTGACTTTC
TRBD2	TRBJ2-7	TRBV7-2	.	CASSSGASGYEQYF	TGTGCCAGCAGCTCCGGTGCTAGCGGCTACGAGCAGTACTTC
.	TRBJ2-2	TRBV6-6	.	CASSPTGFSGELFF	TGTGCCAGCAGTCCCACAGGTTTTTCCGGGGAGCTGTTTTTT
.	TRBJ1-3	TRBV4-3	.	CASSQGQLLNTIYF	TGCGCCAGCAGCCAAGGACAGCTCCTAAACACCATATATTTT
.	TRBJ2-5	TRBV9	.	CASSSRTVKETQYF	TGTGCCAGCAGCTCCAGGACAGTCAAAGAGACCCAGTACTTC
TRBD1	TRBJ1-6	TRBV9	.	CASSASLGGYSPLHF	TGTGCCAGCAGCGCCAGCCTAGGGGGCTATTCACCCCTCCACTTT
.	TRBJ2-6	TRBV15	.	CATSRALWEVPESGANVLTF	TGTGCCACCAGCAGAGCGTTATGGGAGGTTCCTGAATCTGGGGCCAACGTCCTGACTTTC
.	TRBJ2-3	TRBV5-1	.	CASSADRRRPTDTQYF	TGCGCCAGCAGCGCAGACAGGCGACGACCCACAGATACGCAGTATTTT
.	TRBJ1-3	TRBV21-1	.	CASSKAEGGSGNTIYF	TGTGCCAGCAGCAAAGCTGAAGGAGGGAGTGGAAACACCATATATTTT
.	TRBJ2-1	TRBV7-7	.	CASSLGGTYNEQFF	TGTGCTAGCAGCTTAGGAGGGACCTACAATGAGCAGTTCTTC
TRBD1	TRBJ1-2	TRBV19	.	CASSILDRGRRGYTF	TGTGCCAGTAGTATCCTAGACAGGGGGCGGCGAGGCTACACCTTC
.	TRBJ1-3	TRBV21-1	.	CASSKPPGGTGNTIYF	TGTGCCAGCAGCAAACCCCCGGGGGGCACCGGAAACACCATATATTTT
TRBD2	TRBJ2-2	TRBV4-1	.	CASSTSGGAANTGELFF	TGCGCCAGCAGCACTAGCGGGGGGGCCGCGAACACCGGGGAGCTGTTTTTT
.	TRBJ1-3	TRBV28	.	CASSQGASGRGNTIYF	TGTGCCAGCAGTCAGGGTGCGTCTGGTCGCGGAAACACCATATATTTT
.	TRBJ1-1	TRBV5-1	.	CASSITQNTEAFF	TGCGCCAGCAGCATTACACAGAACACTGAAGCTTTCTTT
TRBD1	TRBJ2-7	TRBV15	.	CATSRGLRDRASEQYF	TGTGCCACCAGCAGAGGACTTCGGGACAGGGCGTCCGAGCAGTACTTC
.	TRBJ1-6	TRBV4-2	.	CASSQGGESYNSPLHF	TGTGCCAGCAGCCAGGGGGGGGAGTCCTATAATTCACCCCTCCACTTT
TRBD1	TRBJ2-7	TRBV7-6	.	CASSQRQGRYEQYF	TGTGCCAGCAGCCAAAGACAGGGGCGCTACGAGCAGTACTTC
.	TRBJ1-5	TRBV28	.	CASSFSHQPQHF	TGTGCCAGCAGTTTTAGCCATCAGCCCCAGCATTTT
TRBD1	TRBJ2-1	TRBV7-8	.	CASSLDRGQWNEQFF	TGTGCCAGCAGCTTAGACAGGGGGCAGTGGAATGAGCAGTTCTTC
TRBD1	TRBJ2-1	TRBV19	.	CASTREPGGAFNEQFF	TGTGCCAGTACTCGGGAGCCAGGGGGCGCGTTCAATGAGCAGTTCTTC
.	TRBJ2-1	TRBV7-2	.	CASSLLGLLTSSYNEQFF	TGTGCCAGCAGTTTACTGGGACTGCTCACGAGCTCCTACAATGAGCAGTTCTTC